Shown below are 20 T cell receptor beta chains from a single sample sequenced in a study of T cells in localized non-small cell lung cancer. Profiling relied on immunoSEQ multiplex PCR, and the TCRdb table lists in-frame clones only, not all of them. The sample lists about 25,000 clones, 86% occurring once. Sequencing used peripheral blood, obtained before any cancer treatment. The receptors were sampled from a male donor aged 60 or over with stage II squamous cell lung carcinoma.

This sequence joins TRBV6-1 and TRBJ2-1, with a weak D call TRBD2 (5 bases). Deletions cut 4 bases from V and 0 bases from J, with 10 bases between. CDR1 is MNHNS, CDR2 SASEGT, per germline. The CDR3 is 15 amino acids. The CDR3 sequence: CASSASGLSYNEQFF. The CDR3 bases are TGTGCCAGCAGTGCCAGCGGTCTCTCCTACAATGAGCAGTTCTTC.

The chain recombines TRBV9 with TRBJ2-4; 8 bases are shared with TRBD1. CDR1 SGDLS and CDR2 YYNGEE come from the germline V gene. Trimming removed 4 bases from V and 6 bases from J; junction bases left unmatched: 9. The CDR3 consists of 15 residues. This CDR3 reads CASSSQGASGNIQYF. CDR3 nucleotides: TGTGCCAGCAGCTCGCAGGGGGCCAGTGGAAACATTCAGTACTTC.

The chain is built from TRBV11-3 and TRBJ1-1; D gene unclear. The germline V gene has CDR1 SGHNT and CDR2 YENEEA. The CDR3 sequence is 13 residues long. Trimming took 0 bases from V and 11 from J, leaving 13 bases between them. CDR3 amino acids: CASSLEPTAWAFF. DNA of the CDR3: TGTGCCAGCAGCTTAGAACCCACAGCTTGGGCTTTCTTT.

This chain joins TRBV9 and TRBJ2-7; D not resolved. The germline gives CDR1 SGDLS, CDR2 YYNGEE. Trimming removed 3 bases at V and 0 bases at J, with 10 bases between. The CDR3 has 14 residues. The DNA for the CDR3 is TGTGCCAGCAGCGCGACCGGTAGCTCCTACGAGCAGTACTTC. Encoded protein: CASSATGSSYEQYF.

The gene calls are TRBV27 and TRBJ2-2; no clear D gene. The CDR3 runs 14 residues. Trimming shortened V by 6 bases and J by 0 bases, and 8 bases separated the two germline ends. Looked up from germline, CDR1 is MNHEY and CDR2 is SMNVEV (reference sequence). The DNA of the CDR3 is TGTGCCAGCAGAACTGTGCCGAACACCGGGGAGCTGTTTTTT. Translated: CASRTVPNTGELFF.

Only one count was recorded for this clone. The chain employs TRBV7-2 and TRBJ2-5; the match to TRBD2 covers 9 bases. CDR1 is SGHTA, CDR2 FQGNSA, per germline. V was pared by 5 bases and J by 4 bases, with 17 bases of the junction left unmatched. CDR3 size: 18 residues. CDR3 amino acids: CASSQSSSGRLNPETQYF. The CDR3 bases are TGTGCCAGCAGCCAATCCAGTAGCGGGAGATTGAATCCAGAGACCCAGTACTTC. The whole variable domain, filled in from reference TRBV7-2 and TRBJ2-5, reads GAGVSQSPSNKVTEKGKDVELRCDPISGHTALYWYRQSLGQGLEFLIYFQGNSAPDKSGLPSDRFSAERTGGSVSTLTIQRTQQEDSAVYLCASSQSSSGRLNPETQYFGPGTRLLVL.

J is TRBJ2-5 and V is TRBV9; D perhaps matches TRBD1 (7 bases). There are 20 residues in the CDR3. The germline V gene encodes CDR1 SGDLS and CDR2 YYNGEE. With 2 bases removed from V and 1 base from J, the gap between germline ends came to 27 bases. Written as DNA, the CDR3 is TGTGCCAGCAGCGTTTCTGGGGTCCCAGGGGGGTGGTCAGTCCAAGAGACCCAGTACTTC. It encodes CASSVSGVPGGWSVQETQYF.

The chain links TRBV6-1 to TRBJ1-5, with 7 bases aligning to TRBD1. The CDR3 is made up of 15 amino acids. CDR1 is MNHNS, CDR2 SASEGT, per germline. With V trimmed by 3 bases and J by 9 bases, 11 bases remained unmatched. CDR3 nucleotide sequence: TGTGCCAGCAGTGAGGGGGACAGCCAGGGTTTGCCCCAGCATTTT. Amino acid sequence: CASSEGDSQGLPQHF.

This clone was seen a handful of times. The CDR3 sequence: CASSLGAEHNEQFF. Here the CDR3 DNA reads TGTGCCAGCAGCTTAGGAGCGGAACACAATGAGCAGTTCTTC. The rearrangement links TRBV13 to TRBJ2-1, with D perhaps matching TRBD2 (5 bases). Germline CDR1 PRHDT, CDR2 FYEKMQ (reference sequence). The CDR3 spans 14 residues. Trimming took 0 bases from V and 5 from J, leaving 8 bases between them. Looking up the rest from reference TRBV13 and TRBJ2-1 gives the full variable domain: AAGVIQSPRHLIKEKRETATLKCYPIPRHDTVYWYQQGPGQDPQFLISFYEKMQSDKGSIPDRFSAQQFSDYHSELNMSSLELGDSALYFCASSLGAEHNEQFFGPGTRLTVL.

The V call is TRBV14, the J call TRBJ2-1; 7 bases line up with TRBD2. The CDR3 length is 16 residues. Germline loops: CDR1 SGHDN, CDR2 FVKESK. V lost 2 bases to trimming and J lost 4 bases; unmatched junction nucleotides: 8. The CDR3 DNA reads as TGTGCCAGCAGCCAATTCGAGACTAGCAATTACAATGAGCAGTTCTTC. This gives the protein CASSQFETSNYNEQFF.

This clone appeared a few times. The J gene is TRBJ2-1, the V gene TRBV18; perhaps TRBD1 as D (5 bases). The ends were cut back, 3 bases at V and 4 bases at J, with 13 bases in the middle. The CDR3 extends over 15 amino acids. Per the germline V gene, CDR1 is KGHSH and CDR2 is LQKENI. CDR3: CASSPPVRQYNEQFF. The CDR3 nucleotides are TGTGCCAGCTCACCCCCCGTGCGACAGTACAATGAGCAGTTCTTC.

The V call is TRBV7-2, the J call TRBJ2-7; 10 nucleotides agree with TRBD2. Looked up from germline, CDR1 is SGHTA and CDR2 is FQGNSA. The CDR3 has 15 amino acids. V was clipped by 4 bases and J by 6 bases; unmatched bases: 9. CDR3 amino acids: CASSSSGGALSEQYF. The CDR3 DNA sequence: TGTGCCAGCAGCTCGAGCGGGGGGGCCCTTAGCGAGCAGTACTTC.

The chain couples TRBV18 to TRBJ2-1; D may be TRBD2 (6 bases). V shed 5 bases and J shed 3 bases, with 11 bases lying between them. This CDR3 is 14 amino acids long. In germline, CDR1 is KGHSH, CDR2 LQKENI. The CDR3 sequence: CASSTGVGYNEQFF. The DNA for the CDR3 is TGTGCCAGCTCAACGGGAGTGGGCTACAATGAGCAGTTCTTC. Drawing the rest from reference TRBV18 and TRBJ2-1, the complete variable domain is NAGVMQNPRHLVRRRGQEARLRCSPMKGHSHVYWYRQLPEEGLKFMVYLQKENIIDESGMPKERFSAEFPKEGPSILRIQQVVRGDSAAYFCASSTGVGYNEQFFGPGTRLTVL.

This clone was counted once. This rearrangement joins TRBV19 to TRBJ2-1; unclear D gene. Germline V CDR1 and CDR2: LNHDA, SQIVND (reference sequence). Trimming took 7 bases from V and 0 from J, leaving 16 bases between them. This CDR3 contains 16 residues. CDR3 amino acids: CASTASISNSYNEQFF. The CDR3 nucleotides read TGTGCCAGTACCGCGTCGATATCGAACTCCTACAATGAGCAGTTCTTC.

The DNA for the CDR3 is TGTGCCAGCTCACCCGTAAAAGAGACCCAGTACTTC. Translated, it gives CASSPVKETQYF. V and J are TRBV18 and TRBJ2-5; D unclear. CDR1 is KGHSH and CDR2 is LQKENI in the germline V gene. The CDR3 consists of 12 residues. The germline V and J ends were trimmed by 3 bases and 3 bases, with 5 bases remaining between them.

The chain carries TRBV10-1 and TRBJ2-7; the D is unclear. The germline gives CDR1 WNHNN, CDR2 SYGVQD (reference sequence). The V end was cut by 3 bases, the J end by 2 bases, with 5 bases between. The CDR3 spans 12 residues. CDR3 residues: CASSDLAYEQYF. The CDR3, as DNA: TGCGCCAGCAGTGACCTGGCCTACGAGCAGTACTTC.

The chain uses TRBV4-2 and TRBJ2-3; the D gene is possibly TRBD2 (6 bases). This CDR3 comprises 17 residues. Trimming shortened V by 0 bases and J by 1 base, and 14 bases separated the two germline ends. Germline CDR1 LGHNA, CDR2 YNFKEQ. The CDR3 protein is CASSQETAGARTDTQYF. The DNA of the CDR3 is TGTGCCAGCAGCCAAGAAACAGCGGGCGCCCGCACAGATACGCAGTATTTT.

V usage is TRBV4-3 and J usage is TRBJ2-5; D is perhaps TRBD1 or TRBD2 (6 bases each). Germline CDR1 reads LGHNA; CDR2 reads YSLEER. Trimming removed 2 bases at V and 5 bases at J, with 15 bases between. There are 15 residues in the CDR3. As DNA, the CDR3 is TGCGCCAGCAGCCAATCGGGGGCGGGGTGGGAGACCCAGTACTTC. Amino acids: CASSQSGAGWETQYF.

This sequence joins TRBV7-9 and TRBJ2-5; 7 bases are shared with TRBD1. V lost 3 bases, J lost 2 bases, and 3 bases stayed unmatched. This CDR3 has 14 residues. Germline CDR1 and CDR2: SEHNR and FQNEAQ (reference sequence). CDR3 bases: TGTGCCAGCAGCTTCCCGGGACAGCAAGAGACCCAGTACTTC. Protein sequence: CASSFPGQQETQYF.

The chain carries TRBV2 and TRBJ1-5; D perhaps matches TRBD1 (6 bases). The CDR3 spans 14 residues. Germline CDR1 is SNHLY and CDR2 is FYNNEI. Trimming pared 7 bases from V and 0 bases from J, leaving 10 bases between. Here the CDR3 DNA reads TGTGCCAGCACCGGGACAACTAGCAATCAGCCCCAGCATTTT. Translating it yields CASTGTTSNQPQHF.